This T cell receptor beta chain is from a study of cytomegalovirus exposure and HLA in healthy donors. Findings and limits, study-wide: After further analysis at a later stage, roughly 15,000 TCR beta sequences were associated with HLA alleles at 0.05 false discovery rate. Among TCR sequences, most were rare, though some public TCRs appeared in many donors. Later genetic work tied a missense DCLRE1C variant to beta-chain V and J trimming. Evidence from a later analysis indicated that most CMV-associated TCR beta chains looked HLA-restricted.

13 Jbeta primers and 60 Vbeta primers were used for the PCR. The table came from immunoSEQ multiplex PCR; TCRdb's copy has only in-frame clones and leaves some out. The table includes 95,000 to 150,000 clones, 74% detected once. The CDR3 extends over 17 amino acids. The ends lost 7 bases at V and 0 bases at J; junction bases unmatched: 11. Germline lookup yields CDR1 SNHLY and CDR2 FYNNEI. Concerning this clone: The antigen remains undetermined.

This rearrangement joins TRBV2 to TRBJ2-2, with 7 bases fitting TRBD1. The source is a man in his forties or fifties in good health and CMV-seropositive. The sequenced sample consisted of PBMCs. The CDR3 is CASMTAPGQSNTGELFF. In DNA, the CDR3 is TGTGCCAGCATGACTGCCCCGGGACAGTCGAACACCGGGGAGCTGTTTTTT.